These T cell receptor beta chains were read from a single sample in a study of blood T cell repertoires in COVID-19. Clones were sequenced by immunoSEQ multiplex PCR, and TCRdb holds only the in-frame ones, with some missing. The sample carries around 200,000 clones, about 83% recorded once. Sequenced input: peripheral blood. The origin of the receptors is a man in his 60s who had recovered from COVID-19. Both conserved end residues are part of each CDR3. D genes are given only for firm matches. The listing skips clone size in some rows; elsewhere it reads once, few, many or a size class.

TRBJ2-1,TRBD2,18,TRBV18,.,CASSPPRGLAGALNEQFF,TGTGCCAGCTCACCACCTAGGGGGCTAGCGGGGGCGTTGAATGAGCAGTTCTTC
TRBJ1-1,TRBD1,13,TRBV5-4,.,CASSSQGVTEAFF,TGTGCCAGCAGCTCACAGGGGGTGACTGAAGCTTTCTTT
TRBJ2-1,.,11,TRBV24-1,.,CATSEGYEQFF,TGTGCCACCAGTGAGGGCTATGAGCAGTTCTTC
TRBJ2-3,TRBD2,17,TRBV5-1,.,CASSYGPAGGSTDTQYF,TGCGCCAGCAGCTACGGTCCGGCGGGGGGGAGCACAGATACGCAGTATTTT
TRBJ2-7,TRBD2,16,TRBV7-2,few,CASSLGLAGVVYEQYF,TGTGCCAGCAGCTTAGGCCTGGCGGGAGTAGTCTACGAGCAGTACTTC
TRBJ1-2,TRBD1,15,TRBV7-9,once,CASSLGQGLRNGYTF,TGTGCCAGCAGCTTAGGACAGGGTTTAAGGAATGGCTACACCTTC
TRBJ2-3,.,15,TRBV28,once,CASTLPGGGTDTQYF,TGTGCCAGCACCCTCCCCGGGGGTGGCACAGATACGCAGTATTTT
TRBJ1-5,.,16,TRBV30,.,CAWSPRGGQNNQPQHF,TGTGCCTGGAGTCCTCGGGGGGGGCAGAACAATCAGCCCCAGCATTTT
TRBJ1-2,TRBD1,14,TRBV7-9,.,CASSLEGQGAGYTF,TGTGCCAGCAGCTTAGAAGGACAGGGGGCGGGCTACACCTTC
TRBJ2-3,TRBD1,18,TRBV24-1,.,CATSERRIQGASTDTQYF,TGTGCCACCAGTGAACGTCGAATACAGGGGGCTAGCACAGATACGCAGTATTTT
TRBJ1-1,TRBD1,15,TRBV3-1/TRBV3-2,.,CASSQSQGGSTEAFF,TGTGCCAGCAGCCAATCACAGGGGGGGAGCACTGAAGCTTTCTTT
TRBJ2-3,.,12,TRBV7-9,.,CASSSFTDTQYF,TGTGCCAGCAGCTCATTTACAGATACGCAGTATTTT
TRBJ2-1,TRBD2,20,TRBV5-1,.,CASSLPTGTSGRVSYNEQFF,TGCGCCAGCAGCTTGCCTACCGGGACTAGCGGGAGGGTTTCCTACAATGAGCAGTTCTTC
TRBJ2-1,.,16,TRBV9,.,CASSPSVPKMYNEQFF,TGTGCCAGCAGCCCTAGTGTGCCAAAGATGTACAATGAGCAGTTCTTC
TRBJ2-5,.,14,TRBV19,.,CASSIFQGKETQYF,TGTGCCAGTAGTATATTTCAGGGGAAAGAGACCCAGTACTTC
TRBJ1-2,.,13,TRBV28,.,CATPGGGYYGYTF,TGTGCCACCCCGGGAGGCGGATACTATGGCTACACCTTC
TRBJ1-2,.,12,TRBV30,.,CAWSEVLTTASF,TGTGCCTGGAGCGAGGTCTTAACGACGGCGTCCTTC
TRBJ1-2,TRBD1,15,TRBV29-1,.,CSVDTKGQGNYGYTF,TGCAGCGTTGATACCAAAGGACAGGGGAACTATGGCTACACCTTC
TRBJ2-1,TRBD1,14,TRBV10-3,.,CAITGQGIGNEQFF,TGTGCCATCACGGGACAGGGAATAGGCAATGAGCAGTTCTTC
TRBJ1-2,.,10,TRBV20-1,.,CSARDNGYTF,TGCAGTGCTAGAGATAATGGCTACACCTTC
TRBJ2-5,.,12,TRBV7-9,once,CASMAAGETQYF,TGTGCCAGCATGGCGGCGGGTGAGACCCAGTACTTC
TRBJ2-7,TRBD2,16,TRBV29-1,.,CSVEGGLAGQLYEQYF,TGCAGCGTTGAAGGTGGGCTAGCGGGCCAACTGTACGAGCAGTACTTC
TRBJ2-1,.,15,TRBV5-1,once,CASSLTGYSYNEQFF,TGCGCCAGCAGCTTGACAGGGTACTCCTACAATGAGCAGTTCTTC
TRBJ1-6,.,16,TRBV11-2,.,CASTAKLQEPNSPLHF,TGTGCCAGCACCGCGAAATTACAGGAGCCTAATTCACCCCTCCACTTT
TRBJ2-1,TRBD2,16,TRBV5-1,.,CASSLAVAGGGDEQFF,TGCGCCAGCAGCTTGGCCGTAGCGGGGGGTGGCGATGAGCAGTTCTTC
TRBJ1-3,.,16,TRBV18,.,CASSPEVSLAGNTIYF,TGTGCCAGCTCACCGGAGGTCAGCTTGGCTGGAAACACCATATATTTT
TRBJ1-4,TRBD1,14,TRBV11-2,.,CASSHTGGEEKLFF,TGTGCCAGCAGCCATACAGGGGGGGAGGAAAAACTGTTTTTT
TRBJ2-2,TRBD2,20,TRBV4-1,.,CASSLTPGLAGSWDTGELFF,TGCGCCAGCAGCCTTACTCCGGGACTAGCGGGAAGCTGGGACACCGGGGAGCTGTTTTTT
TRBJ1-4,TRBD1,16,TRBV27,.,CASSRTGTGVGEKLFF,TGTGCCAGCAGTAGGACCGGGACAGGGGTTGGTGAAAAACTGTTTTTT
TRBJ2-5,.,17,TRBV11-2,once,CASSQTLNWRGQETQYF,TGTGCCAGCAGCCAAACCCTTAACTGGCGGGGTCAAGAGACCCAGTACTTC
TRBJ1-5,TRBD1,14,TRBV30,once,CACSKGAAGQPQHF,TGTGCCTGCTCTAAGGGGGCGGCTGGTCAGCCCCAGCATTTT
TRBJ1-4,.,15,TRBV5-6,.,CASNHRAATNEKLFF,TGTGCCAGCAACCACAGGGCGGCAACTAATGAAAAACTGTTTTTT
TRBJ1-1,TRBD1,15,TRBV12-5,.,CASGDRGTSNTEAFF,TGTGCTAGTGGCGACAGGGGGACCTCGAACACTGAAGCTTTCTTT
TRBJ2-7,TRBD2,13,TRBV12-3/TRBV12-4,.,CASSLTGGLQQYF,TGTGCCAGCAGTTTAACGGGGGGGCTCCAGCAGTACTTC
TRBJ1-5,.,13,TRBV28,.,CATTGPRNQPQHF,TGTGCCACTACAGGGCCACGGAATCAGCCCCAGCATTTT
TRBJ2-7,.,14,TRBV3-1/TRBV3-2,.,CASSLGRTSYEQYF,TGTGCCAGCAGCCTAGGGCGGACAAGCTACGAGCAGTACTTC
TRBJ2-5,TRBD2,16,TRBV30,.,CAWSVLTGTSGVTQYF,TGTGCCTGGAGTGTACTCACCGGGACTAGCGGGGTGACCCAGTACTTC
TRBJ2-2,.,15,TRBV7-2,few,CASSSGGTRTGELFF,TGTGCCAGCAGCTCCGGGGGTACCCGCACCGGGGAGCTGTTTTTT
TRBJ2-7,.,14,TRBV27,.,CASSHARGSYEQYF,TGTGCCAGCAGCCACGCACGGGGCTCCTACGAGCAGTACTTC
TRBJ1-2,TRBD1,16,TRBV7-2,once,CASSLDTGGLGDGYTF,TGTGCCAGCAGCTTAGACACAGGGGGCCTCGGAGATGGCTACACCTTC
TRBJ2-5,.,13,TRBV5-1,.,CASSLDFQETQYF,TGCGCCAGCAGCTTGGACTTCCAAGAGACCCAGTACTTC
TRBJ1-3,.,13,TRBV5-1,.,CASSFKGGDTIYF,TGCGCCAGCAGCTTTAAAGGGGGAGACACCATATATTTT
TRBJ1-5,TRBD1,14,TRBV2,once,CASMTGLSNQPQHF,TGTGCCAGCATGACAGGGCTGAGCAATCAGCCCCAGCATTTT
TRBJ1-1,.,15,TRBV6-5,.,CASKMDYRAHTEAFF,TGTGCCAGCAAAATGGACTACCGGGCCCATACTGAAGCTTTCTTT
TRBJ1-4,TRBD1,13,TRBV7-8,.,CASSRQGGEKLFF,TGTGCCAGCAGCCGACAGGGCGGCGAAAAACTGTTTTTT
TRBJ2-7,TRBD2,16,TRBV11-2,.,CASSRGAGGLPYEQYF,TGTGCCAGCAGCCGGGGTGCGGGAGGCCTCCCCTACGAGCAGTACTTC